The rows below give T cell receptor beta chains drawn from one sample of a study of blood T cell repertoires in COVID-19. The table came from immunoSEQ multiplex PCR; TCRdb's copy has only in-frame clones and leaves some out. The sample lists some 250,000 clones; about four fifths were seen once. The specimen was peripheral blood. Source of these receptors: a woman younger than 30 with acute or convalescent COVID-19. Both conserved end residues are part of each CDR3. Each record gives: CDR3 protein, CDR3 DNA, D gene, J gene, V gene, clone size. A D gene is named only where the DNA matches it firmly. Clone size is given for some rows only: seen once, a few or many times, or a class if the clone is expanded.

CDR3aa: CASSIRTGAGQRSQPQHF
CDR3nt: TGTGCCAGTAGTATCCGGACAGGGGCGGGCCAAAGGAGTCAGCCCCAGCATTTT
d_gene: TRBD1
j_gene: TRBJ1-5
v_gene: TRBV19
abundance: once

CDR3aa: CASRISGQGGYTF
CDR3nt: TGTGCCAGCAGGATATCAGGACAGGGCGGCTACACCTTC
d_gene: TRBD1
j_gene: TRBJ1-2
v_gene: TRBV6-5
abundance: .

CDR3aa: CASSINPSTSVLVFEQFF
CDR3nt: TGTGCCAGTAGTATAAACCCCTCGACTAGCGTGTTGGTGTTTGAGCAGTTCTTC
d_gene: TRBD2
j_gene: TRBJ2-1
v_gene: TRBV19
abundance: .

CDR3aa: CASSPRRLAAYNEQFF
CDR3nt: TGTGCCAGCAGCCCAAGACGGCTAGCGGCCTACAATGAGCAGTTCTTC
d_gene: TRBD2
j_gene: TRBJ2-1
v_gene: TRBV7-2
abundance: .

CDR3aa: CASSYTGTSGIYEQFF
CDR3nt: TGTGCCAGCAGTTACACCGGGACTAGCGGGATCTATGAGCAGTTCTTC
d_gene: TRBD2
j_gene: TRBJ2-1
v_gene: TRBV6-6
abundance: once

CDR3aa: CASSIETGNQPQHF
CDR3nt: TGTGCCAGTAGTATAGAAACGGGGAATCAGCCCCAGCATTTT
d_gene: .
j_gene: TRBJ1-5
v_gene: TRBV19
abundance: few

CDR3aa: CASSLKLAGASHEQYF
CDR3nt: TGTGCCAGCAGTCTAAAACTAGCGGGAGCCTCCCACGAGCAGTACTTC
d_gene: TRBD2
j_gene: TRBJ2-7
v_gene: TRBV27
abundance: .

CDR3aa: CAISEWQGETQYF
CDR3nt: TGTGCCATCAGTGAATGGCAGGGAGAGACCCAGTACTTC
d_gene: .
j_gene: TRBJ2-5
v_gene: TRBV10-3
abundance: once

CDR3aa: CATSRERAVSEQYF
CDR3nt: TGTGCCACCAGCAGAGAACGTGCGGTTTCAGAGCAGTACTTC
d_gene: .
j_gene: TRBJ2-7
v_gene: TRBV15
abundance: .

CDR3aa: CASGWTQDTKQGAFF
CDR3nt: TGTGCTAGTGGTTGGACCCAGGACACTAAACAGGGAGCTTTCTTT
d_gene: .
j_gene: TRBJ1-1
v_gene: TRBV12-5
abundance: .

CDR3aa: CASSLAWSPVYQPQHF
CDR3nt: TGTGCCAGCAGCTTAGCTTGGAGCCCCGTATATCAGCCCCAGCATTTT
d_gene: .
j_gene: TRBJ1-5
v_gene: TRBV7-8
abundance: .

CDR3aa: CASSQGGEPQHF
CDR3nt: TGTGCCAGCAGCCAAGGGGGGGAGCCCCAGCATTTT
d_gene: .
j_gene: TRBJ1-5
v_gene: TRBV3-1/TRBV3-2
abundance: .

CDR3aa: CASSYRASWDSQYF
CDR3nt: TGTGCCAGCAGTTACAGGGCTAGCTGGGATTCGCAGTATTTT
d_gene: .
j_gene: TRBJ2-3
v_gene: TRBV6-2/TRBV6-3
abundance: .

CDR3aa: CASRQDGSNYGYTF
CDR3nt: TGCGCCAGCAGACAGGACGGGTCTAACTATGGCTACACCTTC
d_gene: .
j_gene: TRBJ1-2
v_gene: TRBV5-1
abundance: .

CDR3aa: CAISDDSYSNQPQHF
CDR3nt: TGTGCCATCAGTGACGACAGCTATAGCAATCAGCCCCAGCATTTT
d_gene: .
j_gene: TRBJ1-5
v_gene: TRBV10-3
abundance: .

CDR3aa: CASSYLHGHTDTQYF
CDR3nt: TGTGCCAGCAGTTATTTACATGGGCACACCGATACGCAGTATTTT
d_gene: .
j_gene: TRBJ2-3
v_gene: TRBV6-5
abundance: .

CDR3aa: CASTSWDRIEAFF
CDR3nt: TGTGCCAGCACCTCATGGGACAGGATAGAAGCTTTCTTT
d_gene: TRBD1
j_gene: TRBJ1-1
v_gene: TRBV12-3/TRBV12-4
abundance: .

CDR3aa: CASSLSKRPRSDEQFF
CDR3nt: TGTGCCAGCAGTTTATCGAAACGTCCCCGCAGCGATGAGCAGTTCTTC
d_gene: .
j_gene: TRBJ2-1
v_gene: TRBV27
abundance: .

CDR3aa: CSVESPGRNTEAFF
CDR3nt: TGCAGCGTTGAATCGCCGGGGAGGAACACTGAAGCTTTCTTT
d_gene: .
j_gene: TRBJ1-1
v_gene: TRBV29-1
abundance: few

CDR3aa: CASSSPHSGVYEQYF
CDR3nt: TGTGCCAGCAGTTCCCCCCACTCCGGGGTCTACGAGCAGTACTTC
d_gene: .
j_gene: TRBJ2-7
v_gene: TRBV6-5
abundance: .

CDR3aa: CASSYGWSSYNEQFF
CDR3nt: TGTGCCAGCAGTTATGGGTGGAGCTCCTACAATGAGCAGTTCTTC
d_gene: .
j_gene: TRBJ2-1
v_gene: TRBV6-2/TRBV6-3
abundance: .

CDR3aa: CASSPGGSTEAFF
CDR3nt: TGTGCCAGCTCACCAGGAGGGAGTACTGAAGCTTTCTTT
d_gene: .
j_gene: TRBJ1-1
v_gene: TRBV18
abundance: .

CDR3aa: CAWSVRIGGSPLHF
CDR3nt: TGTGCCTGGAGTGTAAGAATTGGCGGCTCACCCCTCCACTTT
d_gene: .
j_gene: TRBJ1-6
v_gene: TRBV30
abundance: few

CDR3aa: CAWKRTGGSEQYF
CDR3nt: TGTGCCTGGAAAAGGACAGGGGGCTCCGAGCAGTACTTC
d_gene: TRBD1
j_gene: TRBJ2-7
v_gene: TRBV30
abundance: .

CDR3aa: CASNVGGQSNQPQHF
CDR3nt: TGTGCCAGCAACGTGGGGGGGCAGAGCAATCAGCCCCAGCATTTT
d_gene: .
j_gene: TRBJ1-5
v_gene: TRBV9
abundance: once

CDR3aa: CASSPLRATEQFF
CDR3nt: TGTGCCAGCAGTCCTTTGAGGGCCACGGAGCAGTTCTTC
d_gene: .
j_gene: TRBJ2-1
v_gene: TRBV13
abundance: .

CDR3aa: CASRDSPQETQYF
CDR3nt: TGCGCCAGCAGGGACAGCCCCCAAGAGACCCAGTACTTC
d_gene: .
j_gene: TRBJ2-5
v_gene: TRBV5-1
abundance: once

CDR3aa: CASSLAPGLDNEQFF
CDR3nt: TGTGCCAGCAGCTTAGCCCCGGGACTAGACAATGAGCAGTTCTTC
d_gene: TRBD2
j_gene: TRBJ2-1
v_gene: TRBV13
abundance: .

CDR3aa: CASSLYIGGTTTGYEQYF
CDR3nt: TGTGCCAGCAGCTTATATATCGGAGGGACTACAACTGGATACGAGCAGTACTTC
d_gene: TRBD2
j_gene: TRBJ2-7
v_gene: TRBV13
abundance: .

CDR3aa: CASTETVNHYGYTF
CDR3nt: TGTGCCAGCACCGAGACAGTGAACCACTATGGCTACACCTTC
d_gene: .
j_gene: TRBJ1-2
v_gene: TRBV2
abundance: .

CDR3aa: CASSRTGNTGELFF
CDR3nt: TGTGCCAGCAGTCGGACAGGGAACACCGGGGAGCTGTTTTTT
d_gene: TRBD1
j_gene: TRBJ2-2
v_gene: TRBV6-4
abundance: .

CDR3aa: CASSPRFQETQYF
CDR3nt: TGTGCCAGCAGTCCTAGATTCCAAGAGACCCAGTACTTC
d_gene: .
j_gene: TRBJ2-5
v_gene: TRBV28
abundance: .

CDR3aa: CAWAGTSGRTGELFF
CDR3nt: TGTGCCTGGGCCGGGACTAGCGGGAGGACCGGGGAGCTGTTTTTT
d_gene: TRBD2
j_gene: TRBJ2-2
v_gene: TRBV30
abundance: .

CDR3aa: CASSGRDRNELALVAYNEQFF
CDR3nt: TGCGCCAGCAGCGGCCGGGACAGGAATGAACTAGCGCTTGTGGCCTACAATGAGCAGTTCTTC
d_gene: .
j_gene: TRBJ2-1
v_gene: TRBV5-1
abundance: .

CDR3aa: CASSEVKESYEQYF
CDR3nt: TGTGCCAGCAGTGAAGTAAAGGAGAGCTACGAGCAGTACTTC
d_gene: .
j_gene: TRBJ2-7
v_gene: TRBV6-1
abundance: .

CDR3aa: CASSPPYIYGYTF
CDR3nt: TGTGCCAGCTCACCACCGTATATCTATGGCTACACCTTC
d_gene: .
j_gene: TRBJ1-2
v_gene: TRBV18
abundance: .

CDR3aa: CASSFGLHNEQFF
CDR3nt: TGTGCCAGCAGCTTTGGACTACACAATGAGCAGTTCTTC
d_gene: .
j_gene: TRBJ2-1
v_gene: TRBV5-6
abundance: .

CDR3aa: CATAEDYNEQFF
CDR3nt: TGTGCCACCGCGGAAGACTACAATGAGCAGTTCTTC
d_gene: .
j_gene: TRBJ2-1
v_gene: TRBV28
abundance: .

CDR3aa: CASSLAVGLAGGEQFF
CDR3nt: TGTGCCAGCAGCTTAGCGGTTGGACTAGCGGGGGGTGAGCAGTTCTTC
d_gene: TRBD2
j_gene: TRBJ2-1
v_gene: TRBV7-2
abundance: .

CDR3aa: CASSLERRQNPYNSPLHF
CDR3nt: TGTGCCAGCAGCTTAGAGAGAAGACAGAACCCCTATAATTCACCCCTCCACTTT
d_gene: .
j_gene: TRBJ1-6
v_gene: TRBV11-3
abundance: .

CDR3aa: CASSQGVAGGAYEQYF
CDR3nt: TGTGCCAGCAGCCAAGGGGTAGCGGGAGGCGCCTACGAGCAGTACTTC
d_gene: TRBD2
j_gene: TRBJ2-7
v_gene: TRBV3-1/TRBV3-2
abundance: once

CDR3aa: CASSLTSGADTQYF
CDR3nt: TGTGCCAGCAGTTTGACTAGCGGAGCAGATACGCAGTATTTT
d_gene: TRBD2
j_gene: TRBJ2-3
v_gene: TRBV27
abundance: once

CDR3aa: CASSQDTGGPGELFF
CDR3nt: TGCGCCAGCAGCCAAGATACAGGGGGTCCCGGGGAGCTGTTTTTT
d_gene: TRBD1
j_gene: TRBJ2-2
v_gene: TRBV4-3
abundance: few

CDR3aa: CASSYGGQNNEQFF
CDR3nt: TGTGCCAGCAGTTACGGGGGACAGAACAATGAGCAGTTCTTC
d_gene: TRBD1
j_gene: TRBJ2-1
v_gene: TRBV6-5
abundance: .

CDR3aa: CASSWTSGNSYEQYF
CDR3nt: TGTGCCAGCAGTTGGACTAGCGGGAACTCCTACGAGCAGTACTTC
d_gene: TRBD2
j_gene: TRBJ2-7
v_gene: TRBV28
abundance: .

CDR3aa: CASREEGGHRGYTF
CDR3nt: TGTGCCAGCAGAGAAGAGGGAGGGCACCGAGGCTACACCTTC
d_gene: .
j_gene: TRBJ1-2
v_gene: TRBV2
abundance: few

CDR3aa: CASSRSGTPYNEQFF
CDR3nt: TGTGCCAGCAGCCGAAGCGGGACCCCCTACAATGAGCAGTTCTTC
d_gene: TRBD2
j_gene: TRBJ2-1
v_gene: TRBV28
abundance: .

CDR3aa: CATSRVPILAGGANEQFF
CDR3nt: TGTGCCACCAGCAGAGTTCCCATCCTAGCGGGAGGGGCTAATGAGCAGTTCTTC
d_gene: TRBD2
j_gene: TRBJ2-1
v_gene: TRBV15
abundance: once

CDR3aa: CASSLLGTGVTEAFF
CDR3nt: TGTGCCAGCAGTTTATTGGGCACAGGGGTTACTGAAGCTTTCTTT
d_gene: TRBD1
j_gene: TRBJ1-1
v_gene: TRBV27
abundance: .

CDR3aa: CASSLGAYEQYF
CDR3nt: TGTGCCAGCAGCCTCGGAGCCTACGAGCAGTACTTC
d_gene: .
j_gene: TRBJ2-7
v_gene: TRBV5-8
abundance: .

CDR3aa: CASSYSTQGAFLSGELFF
CDR3nt: TGTGCCAGCAGTTACTCTACGCAGGGGGCATTTCTATCCGGGGAGCTGTTTTTT
d_gene: TRBD1
j_gene: TRBJ2-2
v_gene: TRBV6-2/TRBV6-3
abundance: .

CDR3aa: CASSQSTGGFDEQYF
CDR3nt: TGTGCCAGCAGCCAATCGACAGGGGGCTTCGACGAGCAGTACTTC
d_gene: TRBD1
j_gene: TRBJ2-7
v_gene: TRBV3-1/TRBV3-2
abundance: few

CDR3aa: CATSDLPFTSGGRTRYEQYF
CDR3nt: TGTGCCACCAGTGATTTACCCTTTACTTCAGGGGGGCGAACTAGGTACGAGCAGTACTTC
d_gene: .
j_gene: TRBJ2-7
v_gene: TRBV24-1
abundance: once

CDR3aa: CASSLRGPGSSYEQYF
CDR3nt: TGTGCCAGCAGCTTGAGAGGCCCTGGGAGCTCCTACGAGCAGTACTTC
d_gene: .
j_gene: TRBJ2-7
v_gene: TRBV5-5
abundance: .

CDR3aa: CSVAGQLNTEAFF
CDR3nt: TGCAGCGTTGCGGGACAGCTGAACACTGAAGCTTTCTTT
d_gene: TRBD1
j_gene: TRBJ1-1
v_gene: TRBV29-1
abundance: many